Following are 30 T cell receptor beta chains from one sample sequenced in a study of blood T cell repertoires in COVID-19. Generated by immunoSEQ multiplex PCR, the TCRdb table keeps only in-frame clones and is missing some. Of hundreds of thousands of clones listed, about 90% were seen once; the top ten hold 11%. The sequenced material came from peripheral blood. The receptors derive from a woman in her 30s with COVID-19, enrolled during active disease.

The rearrangement joins TRBV27 to TRBJ1-6; D gene unclear. Between the trimmed V and J ends, which lost 5 bases and 5 bases, there was a span of 4 bases. CDR3 length: 12 amino acids. The germline V gene has CDR1 MNHEY and CDR2 SMNVEV (reference sequence). The CDR3 is CASSLNNSPLHF. As DNA, the CDR3 is TGTGCCAGCAGTCTAAATAATTCACCCCTCCACTTT.

This chain uses TRBV27 with TRBJ1-2; the match to TRBD1 covers 9 bases. V was pared by 4 bases and J by 4 bases, with 4 bases of the junction left unmatched. CDR1 MNHEY and CDR2 SMNVEV come from the germline V gene (reference sequence). This CDR3 region has 14 residues. The CDR3 coding sequence is TGTGCCAGCAGTTGGGACAGGGCTGGCTATGGCTACACCTTC. Its translation: CASSWDRAGYGYTF.

The V gene is TRBV7-2, the J gene TRBJ2-4; possibly TRBD2 for D (6 bases). The CDR3 consists of 16 residues. Trimming left V 5 bases short and J 6 bases short, with 20 bases between. Germline loops: CDR1 SGHTA, CDR2 FQGNSA. The CDR3 here is CASSAPWPSVANIQYF. The CDR3 DNA reads TGTGCCAGCAGCGCACCGTGGCCTAGCGTTGCAAACATTCAGTACTTC. The whole variable domain, remainder taken from reference TRBV7-2 and TRBJ2-4, is GAGVSQSPSNKVTEKGKDVELRCDPISGHTALYWYRQSLGQGLEFLIYFQGNSAPDKSGLPSDRFSAERTGGSVSTLTIQRTQQEDSAVYLCASSAPWPSVANIQYFGAGTRLSVL.

The CDR3: CASSPQGVASYEQYF. CDR3 sequence (DNA): TGTGCCAGCAGTCCTCAGGGCGTAGCTTCCTACGAGCAGTACTTC. The chain uses TRBV27 and TRBJ2-7, with D perhaps TRBD1 (5 bases). Looked up from germline, CDR1 is MNHEY and CDR2 is SMNVEV (reference sequence). V was shortened by 5 bases and J by 1 base, with 15 bases between the two germline ends. The CDR3 sequence is 15 residues long.

This clone was counted between two and nine times. This CDR3 reads CASSLSAGGDTQYF. The CDR3 DNA sequence: TGTGCCAGCAGCTTGTCGGCAGGGGGAGATACGCAGTATTTT. This chain joins TRBV5-4 and TRBJ2-3, with 7 bases aligning to TRBD1. Germline CDR1 SGHNT, CDR2 YYREEE (reference sequence). This CDR3 is 14 amino acids long. The V and J ends lost 1 base and 5 bases, in that order; junction bases with no gene match: 4.

This clone has only one observation. The gene calls are TRBV6-5 and TRBJ2-1, with D maybe TRBD2 (11 bases). Trimming removed 4 bases from V and 12 bases from J, with 25 bases in between. This CDR3 contains 16 residues. Germline V lookup: CDR1 MNHEY, CDR2 SVGAGI. The CDR3 sequence: CASSSLGSGGDRGQFF. In DNA form, the CDR3 reads TGTGCCAGCAGTTCCCTGGGTAGCGGGGGGGACAGGGGGCAGTTCTTC.

The V and J genes are TRBV4-1 and TRBJ1-6, with D uncertain. The CDR3 has 12 amino acids. Germline V gene lookup returns CDR1 MGHRA and CDR2 YSYEKL. Deletions cut 1 base from V and 9 bases from J, with 4 bases between. The CDR3 loop is CASSQGLSPLHF. Here the CDR3 DNA reads TGCGCCAGCAGCCAAGGTCTTTCACCCCTCCACTTT.

V and J are TRBV5-6 and TRBJ2-1; TRBD2 agrees at 7 bases. This CDR3 is 17 amino acids long. Germline CDR1 reads SGHDT; CDR2 reads YYEEEE. J was trimmed by 7 bases and V by 1 base; bases with no gene match: 14. CDR3 nucleotide sequence: TGTGCCAGCAGCTTGTGGCTCGCCGGGACGGGGGGTAATGAGCAGTTCTTC. Its protein product is CASSLWLAGTGGNEQFF.

The chain employs TRBV19 and TRBJ1-2, with D possibly TRBD1 on 5 matching bases. Germline CDR1 reads LNHDA; CDR2 reads SQIVND (reference sequence). Trimming took 5 bases from V and 7 from J, leaving 20 bases between them. The CDR3 has 15 amino acids. The CDR3: CASSPQTGPGGGYTF. The CDR3 nucleotides are TGTGCCAGTAGTCCCCAAACGGGCCCGGGGGGTGGCTACACCTTC.

Points on this clone: One junction end does not reproduce the germline sequence, and a read error may be involved. The chain carries TRBV2 and TRBJ2-2; 7 nucleotides line up with TRBD1. CDR1 and CDR2 (germline): SNHLY, FYNNEI. The CDR3 totals 17 residues. The CDR3 coding sequence is TGTGCCAGCGACGCCGGCCAGACAGGGTCGAAAACCGGGGAGCTGTTTTTT. Translating gives CASDAGQTGSKTGELFF.

The chain couples TRBV5-1 to TRBJ2-7; 8 positions match TRBD1. The CDR3 spans 15 residues. The germline gives CDR1 SGHRS, CDR2 YFSETQ. The V segment lost 4 bases and the J segment 1 base; nucleotides outside the gene matches: 7. CDR3 sequence (DNA): TGCGCCAGCAGCCTGTGGACAGGGATTTCCTACGAGCAGTACTTC. Encoded protein: CASSLWTGISYEQYF.

The chain is built from TRBV5-8 and TRBJ1-2; D not certain. Trimming pared 1 base from V and 7 bases from J, leaving 8 bases between. Germline V gene data show CDR1 as SGHTS and CDR2 as YDEGEE. This CDR3 has 12 amino acids. The CDR3 nucleotides read TGTGCCAGCAGCTTGCTTTTATCTGGCTACACCTTC. Amino acids: CASSLLLSGYTF.

This sequence joins TRBV5-4 and TRBJ1-3; TRBD1 might be the D (6 bases). The CDR3 spans 15 residues. CDR1 is SGHNT and CDR2 is YYREEE in the germline V gene (reference sequence). The V end was cut by 5 bases, the J end by 0 bases, with 12 bases between. The CDR3 loop is CASRNGTSSGNTIYF. CDR3 DNA sequence: TGTGCCAGCAGAAACGGGACATCCTCTGGAAACACCATATATTTT. Variable domain in full (rest from reference TRBV5-4 and TRBJ1-3): ETGVTQSPTHLIKTRGQQVTLRCSSQSGHNTVSWYQQALGQGPQFIFQYYREEENGRGNFPPRFSGLQFPNYSSELNVNALELDDSALYLCASRNGTSSGNTIYFGEGSWLTVV.

The genes are TRBV24-1 and TRBJ2-3, with D maybe TRBD2 (5 bases). With 2 bases removed from V and 10 bases from J, the gap between germline ends came to 18 bases. This CDR3 has 15 residues. From germline, CDR1 is KGHDR and CDR2 SFDVKD. CDR3 nucleotides: TGTGCCACCAGTGATTCCCGCTCGCTAGCATCCGCGCAGTATTTT. Protein sequence: CATSDSRSLASAQYF.

The chain couples TRBV7-8 to TRBJ2-5; 7 positions agree with TRBD2. This CDR3 spans 16 amino acids. Trimming at V came to 1 base and at J to 1 base, leaving 6 bases not matched to a gene. The germline V gene has CDR1 SGHVS and CDR2 FQNEAQ. CDR3 sequence: CASSLGGGRAQETQYF. Here the CDR3 DNA reads TGTGCCAGCAGCTTAGGCGGGGGACGGGCCCAAGAGACCCAGTACTTC.

The CDR3 nucleotides are TGTGCCAGCTTAGGAACGGGAAACACTGAAGCTTTCTTT. This encodes CASLGTGNTEAFF. The rearrangement links TRBV12-3 or TRBV12-4 to TRBJ1-1; D gene uncertain. This CDR3 spans 13 amino acids. The V end lost 8 bases, the J end lost 2 bases, and 12 bases lay between the germline ends.

V and J are TRBV20-1 and TRBJ1-2, with D possibly matching TRBD1 (6 bases). The germline V gene encodes CDR1 DFQATT and CDR2 SNEGSKA (reference sequence). V lost 6 bases and J lost 7, with 12 bases in between. This CDR3 is built from 11 residues. The CDR3 loop is CSAVARGGYTF. Here the CDR3 DNA reads TGCAGTGCCGTGGCCAGGGGTGGCTACACCTTC.

The chain recombines TRBV6-4 with TRBJ1-1; D is unclear. The CDR3 runs 13 residues. V was shortened by 5 bases and J by 0 bases, with 7 bases between the two germline ends. In germline, CDR1 is MRHNA, CDR2 SNTAGT. The CDR3 loop reads CASSTQLNTEAFF. Written as DNA, the CDR3 is TGTGCCAGCAGTACACAGTTGAACACTGAAGCTTTCTTT.

Here the CDR3 reads CASSLSGAGHQPQHF. The CDR3 nucleotides are TGTGCCAGCAGCTTATCAGGGGCCGGACATCAGCCCCAGCATTTT. V and J are TRBV7-9 and TRBJ1-5; a weak D match, TRBD1 (6 bases). Germline CDR1 is SEHNR and CDR2 is FQNEAQ (reference sequence). Trimming removed 2 bases from V and 5 bases from J, with 13 bases in between. The CDR3 contains 15 residues. The variable domain in full, with the rest retrieved from reference TRBV7-9 and TRBJ1-5, is DTGVSQNPRHKITKRGQNVTFRCDPISEHNRLYWYRQTLGQGPEFLTYFQNEAQLEKSRLLSDRFSAERPKGSFSTLEIQRTEQGDSAMYLCASSLSGAGHQPQHFGDGTRLSIL.

V usage is TRBV3-1 (or the pseudogene TRBV3-2) and J usage is TRBJ2-7; 7 positions agree with TRBD1. Germline V gene sequence: CDR1 LGHDT, CDR2 YNNKEL (reference sequence). CDR3 length equals 14 residues. Germline trimming cut 4 bases from V and 4 bases from J; bases unmatched to any gene: 7. CDR3 bases: TGTGCCAGCAGCCCAGTGGGACAGAGATACGAGCAGTACTTC. This codes for CASSPVGQRYEQYF.

The chain is built from TRBV6-4 and TRBJ2-2, with 10 bases matching TRBD2. CDR1 MRHNA and CDR2 SNTAGT come from the germline V gene. Unmatched junction bases numbered 3, after V lost 5 bases and J lost 3 bases. The CDR3 consists of 15 residues. This chain's CDR3 is CASSRTSGYTGELFF. The CDR3 DNA follows: TGTGCCAGCAGTCGGACTAGCGGTTACACCGGGGAGCTGTTTTTT.

J is TRBJ2-3 and V is TRBV4-1; 7 bases are a match to TRBD1. With 1 base clipped from V and 2 bases from J, the junction kept 9 bases outside the gene matches. Germline CDR1 and CDR2: MGHRA and YSYEKL. This CDR3 comprises 17 residues. The CDR3 DNA is TGCGCCAGCAGCCAAGGAGCTAGGGGGCTTCCCACAGATACGCAGTATTTT. This sequence encodes CASSQGARGLPTDTQYF.

This sequence joins TRBV5-1 and TRBJ2-7; D perhaps matches TRBD2 (7 bases). V lost 4 bases and J lost 9, with 29 bases in between. The CDR3 consists of 17 residues. Per the germline V gene, CDR1 is SGHRS and CDR2 is YFSETQ. The CDR3 loop is CASSPYLGRGPPPLQYF. The CDR3 DNA is TGCGCCAGCAGCCCCTACCTGGGGCGGGGGCCCCCTCCCTTGCAGTACTTC.

V gene TRBV9 combines with J gene TRBJ1-4, with D possibly TRBD1 on 6 matching bases. Germline-derived CDR1 and CDR2 are SGDLS and YYNGEE. Trimming took off 0 bases at V and 6 bases at J, with 12 bases between the two ends. The CDR3 length is 15 residues. The CDR3 DNA reads as TGTGCCAGCAGCGTAGGGTGGGACATCTATGAAAAACTGTTTTTT. Protein product: CASSVGWDIYEKLFF.

This chain uses TRBV5-6 with TRBJ1-5; no definite D call. Trimming stripped 2 bases from V and 3 bases from J, with 12 bases between. Germline loops: CDR1 SGHDT, CDR2 YYEEEE. This CDR3 contains 15 residues. In DNA, the CDR3 is TGTGCCAGCAGCTTTTCTGGGCAGGTCAATCAGCCCCAGCATTTT. Residues: CASSFSGQVNQPQHF.

This chain links TRBV28 with TRBJ1-2; 7 bases match TRBD1. The CDR3 has 15 residues. V gave up 3 bases and J gave up 4 bases; unmatched junction bases: 8. Germline V gene data show CDR1 as MDHEN and CDR2 as SYDVKM. The CDR3 sequence is CASSLTGYSGYGYTF. CDR3 DNA: TGTGCCAGCAGTTTGACAGGGTATTCGGGCTATGGCTACACCTTC.

This chain uses TRBV18 with TRBJ2-2, with 9 nucleotides matching TRBD1. Germline V gives CDR1 KGHSH, CDR2 LQKENI. This CDR3 has 18 residues. With V trimmed by 1 base and J by 3 bases, 9 bases remained unmatched. The DNA of the CDR3 is TGTGCCAGCTCACCACAACTTCCGGGACAGGGCCACACCGGGGAGCTGTTTTTT. It is translated as CASSPQLPGQGHTGELFF.

The J gene is TRBJ2-7, the V gene TRBV9; no firm D call. Trimming cost V 0 bases and J 4 bases, with 14 bases left between them. The CDR3 sequence is 15 residues long. Germline CDR1 reads SGDLS; CDR2 reads YYNGEE. The CDR3 bases are TGTGCCAGCAGCGTAGTTCCAGCGCCGGAATACGAGCAGTACTTC. As protein: CASSVVPAPEYEQYF. Full variable domain (missing parts from reference TRBV9 and TRBJ2-7): DSGVTQTPKHLITATGQRVTLRCSPRSGDLSVYWYQQSLDQGLQFLIQYYNGEERAKGNILERFSAQQFPDLHSELNLSSLELGDSALYFCASSVVPAPEYEQYFGPGTRLTVT.

This chain uses TRBV30 with TRBJ2-1, with D possibly matching TRBD1 (6 bases). V was shortened by 0 bases and J by 0 bases, with 12 bases between the two germline ends. CDR1 GTSNPN and CDR2 SVGIG come from the germline V gene (reference sequence). This CDR3 is built from 16 residues. Here the CDR3 DNA reads TGTGCCTGGAGTGTCCGTGCCAGGGGCTCCTACAATGAGCAGTTCTTC. Encoded protein: CAWSVRARGSYNEQFF.

This chain uses TRBV11-2 with TRBJ1-3; no clear D gene. Looked up from germline, CDR1 is SGHAT and CDR2 is FQNNGV. V was trimmed by 4 bases and J by 0 bases, leaving 13 bases between them. The CDR3 sequence is 16 residues long. The CDR3 here is CASSSRLRSSGNTIYF. In DNA form, the CDR3 reads TGTGCCAGCAGCTCCAGACTTCGGAGCTCTGGAAACACCATATATTTT.